This T cell receptor beta chain is from a study of read filtering for tumor transcriptome and immune sequencing. Study background: DNase treatment preceded whole-transcriptome library preparation. IR-seq gave about 3.5 to 11 million TCR reads per sample; RNA-seq gave about 80 to 1,300.

Molecular barcoded adaptors covering alpha/delta and beta/gamma chains were used on approximately 440 ng RNA. TCRdb fed the reads into MiXCR, producing one record per CDR3 protein. The data contain 75,000 to 90,000 distinct CDR3 sequences, roughly an eighth of them seen just once; the ten biggest clones take up 14% to 15%. The CDR3 is 14 residues long. The germline V gene encodes CDR1 MNHNS and CDR2 SASEGT. Between the trimmed V and J ends, which lost 1 base and 4 bases, there was a span of 8 bases. The gene calls are TRBV6-1 and TRBJ2-1, with D perhaps matching TRBD1 (5 bases). Sequencing was performed on a population of CD138-negative cells sorted from bone marrow. The TCR sequence derives from a donor at least 40 years old with multiple myeloma. The CDR3 spells CASSEVQAYNEQFF. CDR3 sequence (DNA): TGTGCCAGCAGTGAAGTACAGGCGTACAATGAGCAGTTCTTC.